This TCR beta chain was found in a study of T cell responses to AZD1222 COVID-19 vaccine. A word on this clone: Its antigen is unknown.

Germline V lookup: CDR1 LNHDA, CDR2 SQIVND (reference sequence). The CDR3 is made up of 14 amino acids. V lost 6 bases and J lost 2, with 11 bases in between. Broader study findings: The reported proportion of spike-specific TCRs targeting unmutated variant regions was nearly half. CD4 TCRs linked to vaccination spanned spike, dominating at 160-218 and 743-854. Elevations in Spike-specific TCR breadth and depth followed administration of two AZD1222 doses.

Method: immunoSEQ multiplex PCR; TCRdb's copy keeps in-frame clones and lacks some. The sample shows about 220,000 clones, 93% of them seen only once. The sequences come from peripheral blood, collected on day 0 of MenACWY control vaccination. The gene calls are TRBV19 and TRBJ1-3, with D unclear. The sequence was obtained from an adult in good health. The CDR3 nucleotides read TGTGCCAGTAGCACCGTTGGGACTGGAAACACCATATATTTT. Translating it yields CASSTVGTGNTIYF.